These 25 T cell receptor beta chains were sequenced from one sample in a study of radiotherapy plus CTLA-4 blockade in lung cancer. The protocol was immunoSEQ multiplex PCR, while the TCRdb copy is restricted to in-frame clones and leaves out a portion. Found here are about 49,000 clones, 73% of them singletons; the top ten hold roughly 4%. The sample was peripheral blood, taken from a patient treated with radiotherapy plus ipilimumab. The origin of the receptors is a human donor with non-small cell lung cancer who had a complete response to radiotherapy plus ipilimumab.

The rearrangement uses TRBV6-1 and TRBJ1-1, with a tentative D call TRBD1 (6 bases). CDR3 length equals 13 residues. V shed 5 bases and J shed 4 bases, with 11 bases lying between them. Germline loops: CDR1 MNHNS, CDR2 SASEGT. CDR3 DNA sequence: TGTGCCAGCAGTCTCGGCAGGGGCACTGAAGCTTTCTTT. Its translation is CASSLGRGTEAFF.

The V call is TRBV18, the J call TRBJ1-2; 8 bases agree with TRBD1. This CDR3 contains 14 residues. CDR1 is KGHSH and CDR2 is LQKENI in the germline V gene. V trimming: 2 bases; J trimming: 6 bases; junction bases outside the gene matches: 5. The DNA for the CDR3 is TGTGCCAGCTCACCAAGGACAGGGAGACATGGCTACACCTTC. It encodes CASSPRTGRHGYTF. Looking up the rest from reference TRBV18 and TRBJ1-2 gives the full variable domain: NAGVMQNPRHLVRRRGQEARLRCSPMKGHSHVYWYRQLPEEGLKFMVYLQKENIIDESGMPKERFSAEFPKEGPSILRIQQVVRGDSAAYFCASSPRTGRHGYTFGSGTRLTVV.

This clone came up once. The gene calls are TRBV10-1 and TRBJ2-1; 9 nucleotides agree with TRBD1. Per the germline V gene, CDR1 is WNHNN and CDR2 is SYGVQD (reference sequence). With V trimmed by 6 bases and J by 0 bases, 3 bases remained unmatched. The CDR3 has 15 residues. DNA for the CDR3: TGCGCCAGCAGCGGGACAGGGAGCTCCTACAATGAGCAGTTCTTC. It is translated as CASSGTGSSYNEQFF.

This clone occurred a few times. The chain employs TRBV7-9 and TRBJ2-1; 7 positions match TRBD1. The germline V gene encodes CDR1 SEHNR and CDR2 FQNEAQ (reference sequence). The CDR3 sequence is 15 residues long. The V segment lost 6 bases and the J segment 5 bases; nucleotides outside the gene matches: 10. CDR3 DNA sequence: TGTGCCAGCAGACCGAGACAGGGAGACAACAATGAGCAGTTCTTC. Translation: CASRPRQGDNNEQFF. Filled out from reference TRBV7-9 and TRBJ2-1, the complete variable domain reads DTGVSQNPRHKITKRGQNVTFRCDPISEHNRLYWYRQTLGQGPEFLTYFQNEAQLEKSRLLSDRFSAERPKGSFSTLEIQRTEQGDSAMYLCASRPRQGDNNEQFFGPGTRLTVL.

The CDR3 DNA reads as TGTGCCAGCAGTTTAGGTTATAGAGGGGGCTCTGAAAAACTGTTTTTT. It specifies CASSLGYRGGSEKLFF. The chain has TRBV28 and TRBJ1-4; 7 nucleotides agree with TRBD1. Germline V gene data show CDR1 as MDHEN and CDR2 as SYDVKM. This CDR3 spans 16 amino acids. Trimming cost V 2 bases and J 7 bases; bases outside gene matches: 10.

This chain connects TRBV28 to TRBJ1-5; the match to TRBD1 covers 10 bases. This CDR3 is 15 amino acids long. V lost 5 bases to trimming and J lost 11 bases; unmatched junction nucleotides: 12. Germline CDR1 MDHEN, CDR2 SYDVKM. The CDR3 DNA reads TGTGCCAGCAGTCAGGGACAGGGGAGTTTGGTGTCCCAGCATTTT. Translated: CASSQGQGSLVSQHF.

This clone is labeled medium-sized (0.01 to 0.1%). The gene calls are TRBV19 and TRBJ1-1; D call uncertain. With 3 bases removed from V and 3 bases from J, the gap between germline ends came to 11 bases. Germline CDR1 is LNHDA and CDR2 is SQIVND (reference sequence). The CDR3 consists of 14 residues. The CDR3 nucleotides are TGTGCCAGTAGTATGACCGGGAGTCACACTGAAGCTTTCTTT. Its translation is CASSMTGSHTEAFF.

The chain uses TRBV30 and TRBJ2-2, with D unresolved. This CDR3 region has 12 residues. Germline-derived CDR1 and CDR2 are GTSNPN and SVGIG (reference sequence). V was trimmed by 3 bases and J by 5 bases, leaving 7 bases between them. The CDR3 loop reads CAWRSDTGELFF. The CDR3 DNA reads as TGTGCCTGGAGGAGTGATACCGGGGAGCTGTTTTTT. Combining the CDR3 with reference TRBV30 and TRBJ2-2 gives the whole variable domain SQTIHQWPATLVQPVGSPLSLECTVEGTSNPNLYWYRQAAGRGLQLLFYSVGIGQISSEVPQNLSASRPQDRQFILSSKKLLLSDSGFYLCAWRSDTGELFFGEGSRLTVL.

This sequence joins TRBV19 and TRBJ1-2; a possible D gene is TRBD1 (5 bases). Trimming cost V 6 bases and J 8 bases, with 13 bases left between them. This CDR3 has 12 amino acids. Germline V gene lookup returns CDR1 LNHDA and CDR2 SQIVND (reference sequence). CDR3 nucleotide sequence: TGTGCCAGTAGCCCGACAGCGGGGGGCTACACCTTC. Translating gives CASSPTAGGYTF.

This chain joins TRBV29-1 and TRBJ1-2, with 7 bases lining up with TRBD1. The trim removed 4 bases at V and 6 bases at J, leaving 14 bases unmatched. Germline loops: CDR1 SQVTM, CDR2 ANQGSEA. The CDR3 is made up of 15 amino acids. This chain's CDR3 is CSVAKVDRDRHGYTF. The CDR3 DNA sequence: TGCAGCGTTGCCAAAGTAGACAGGGATCGCCATGGCTACACCTTC.

Only one count was recorded for this clone. J is TRBJ1-6 and V is TRBV9, with unresolved D. The CDR3 sequence is 14 residues long. Germline V gives CDR1 SGDLS, CDR2 YYNGEE. With 1 base removed from V and 8 bases from J, the gap between germline ends came to 10 bases. The CDR3 DNA reads as TGTGCCAGCAGCGTATTACGGGAGGATTCACCCCTCCACTTT. Encoded protein: CASSVLREDSPLHF.

This chain uses TRBV20-1 with TRBJ2-1; a weak D match, TRBD1 (6 bases). V lost 5 bases to trimming and J lost 10 bases, with 12 bases between them. Germline V gene data show CDR1 as DFQATT and CDR2 as SNEGSKA (reference sequence). This CDR3 has 11 amino acids. The CDR3 spells CSALRQAEQFF. CDR3 bases: TGCAGTGCTCTGCGACAGGCAGAGCAGTTCTTC.

A few counts support this clone. The chain links TRBV10-2 to TRBJ2-1; possible D gene TRBD2, 5 bases. CDR1 and CDR2 from the germline V gene are WSHSY and SAAADI. This CDR3 has 15 residues. The V end lost 0 bases, the J end lost 7 bases, and 13 bases lay between the germline ends. Here the CDR3 DNA reads TGCGCCAGCAGTGAGTCGAGGCGCCAGCGGAATGAGCAGTTCTTC. It yields the protein CASSESRRQRNEQFF.

Concerning this clone: The junction departs from germline at one end; a sequencing error may be responsible. This chain joins TRBV15 and TRBJ2-7, with 11 bases lining up with TRBD1. The CDR3 loop spans 15 amino acids. CDR1 is LNHNV, CDR2 YYDKDF, per germline (reference sequence). The CDR3 DNA reads as TGTGCCACCAGAAGAGTTGGGACAGGGGGCTACGAGCAGTACTTC. This codes for CATRRVGTGGYEQYF.

The V and J genes are TRBV6-5 and TRBJ1-4; 10 positions match TRBD1. Germline V gene data show CDR1 as MNHEY and CDR2 as SVGAGI. V lost 6 bases to trimming and J lost 7 bases; unmatched junction nucleotides: 8. The CDR3 runs 15 residues. This CDR3 is CASRWTGGGSEKLFF. CDR3 nucleotide sequence: TGTGCCAGCAGGTGGACAGGGGGAGGAAGTGAAAAACTGTTTTTT.

V usage is TRBV5-4 and J usage is TRBJ2-4; D possibly corresponds to TRBD2 (7 bases). The CDR3 is made up of 14 amino acids. V was trimmed by 2 bases and J by 4 bases, leaving 10 bases between them. Per the germline V gene, CDR1 is SGHNT and CDR2 is YYREEE (reference sequence). The CDR3 DNA reads as TGTGCCAGCAGCTTAGGGGGGGGGAAAAACATTCAGTACTTC. This gives the protein CASSLGGGKNIQYF.

The V and J genes are TRBV7-9 and TRBJ2-1; 8 nucleotides match TRBD1. Germline CDR1 reads SEHNR; CDR2 reads FQNEAQ (reference sequence). The CDR3 length is 17 residues. The trim removed 3 bases at V and 1 base at J, leaving 8 bases unmatched. CDR3 amino acids: CASSFLTGALSYNEQFF. For the CDR3, the DNA is TGTGCCAGCAGCTTCCTGACAGGGGCTTTGTCCTACAATGAGCAGTTCTTC. Using reference TRBV7-9 and TRBJ2-1 for the parts outside the CDR3, the full variable domain is DTGVSQNPRHKITKRGQNVTFRCDPISEHNRLYWYRQTLGQGPEFLTYFQNEAQLEKSRLLSDRFSAERPKGSFSTLEIQRTEQGDSAMYLCASSFLTGALSYNEQFFGPGTRLTVL.

The rearrangement uses TRBV1 and TRBJ2-4; the D call in the table, TRBD2, was not verified against the DNA. TRBV1 is designated a pseudogene. CDR3 length equals 18 residues. As DNA, the CDR3 is TGCACCAGCAGCCACCCCACCTTTCGAGGGAGTGGAGCAATCATTCAGTACTTC. It yields the protein CTSSHPTFRGSGAIIQYF.

The rearrangement uses TRBV6-1 and TRBJ1-2, with TRBD1 as a possible D gene (5 bases). V dropped 6 bases and J dropped 5 bases, with 16 bases sitting between them. The CDR3 length is 14 residues. Germline V lookup: CDR1 MNHNS, CDR2 SASEGT. The CDR3 is CASSPTGAGYGYTF. In nucleotides, the CDR3 is TGTGCCAGCAGCCCGACCGGGGCGGGATATGGCTACACCTTC.

The CDR3 is CASSSDRESYNEQFF. CDR3 DNA sequence: TGTGCCAGCAGCTCTGACAGGGAATCCTACAATGAGCAGTTCTTC. This chain joins TRBV7-3 and TRBJ2-1, with TRBD1 matching 7 bases. The length of the CDR3 is 15 residues. Trimming cost V 4 bases and J 1 base; bases outside gene matches: 4. Germline assignment: CDR1 SGHTA and CDR2 FQGTGA.

The chain combines TRBV7-8 with TRBJ2-3; the match to TRBD2 covers 10 bases. V shed 1 base, J shed 7 bases, and the junction held 2 bases outside the gene matches. CDR1 SGHVS and CDR2 FQNEAQ come from the germline V gene. CDR3 size: 14 residues. CDR3 sequence: CASSLGLAGYTQYF. CDR3 coding DNA: TGTGCCAGCAGCTTAGGACTAGCGGGCTATACGCAGTATTTT.

V usage is TRBV19 and J usage is TRBJ1-5, with D possibly TRBD1 on 6 matching bases. CDR1 is LNHDA and CDR2 is SQIVND in the germline V gene (reference sequence). V lost 6 bases and J 3 bases, leaving 21 bases between the germline ends. CDR3 size: 17 residues. The chain's CDR3 is CASSTNRGGRPNQPQHF. The CDR3 DNA reads TGTGCCAGTAGCACCAACCGCGGGGGGCGGCCCAATCAGCCCCAGCATTTT.

This clone was found a few times. V is TRBV6-4 and J is TRBJ2-1; 10 bases fit TRBD2. CDR3 size: 15 residues. The germline V gene has CDR1 MRHNA and CDR2 SNTAGT. V shed 6 bases and J 8 bases; nucleotides not matched to a gene: 10. The CDR3 reads CASRAEAGGPYEQFF. The DNA for the CDR3 is TGTGCCAGCAGGGCAGAAGCGGGAGGGCCTTATGAGCAGTTCTTC.

The V gene is TRBV7-9, the J gene TRBJ1-1; D is unresolved. There are 14 residues in the CDR3. Germline CDR1 is SEHNR and CDR2 is FQNEAQ (reference sequence). V lost 5 bases and J lost 2, with 12 bases in between. The CDR3 sequence: CASSPPRQNTEAFF. CDR3 in DNA: TGTGCCAGCAGCCCACCCAGACAAAACACTGAAGCTTTCTTT.

By share, this clone counts as medium-sized. The chain joins TRBV2 to TRBJ1-2; 7 bases are shared with TRBD1. The germline CDR1 and CDR2 sequences are SNHLY and FYNNEI. The ends lost 6 bases at V and 4 bases at J; junction bases unmatched: 2. This CDR3 has 12 amino acids. The CDR3 spells CASRGDSYGYTF. The CDR3 bases are TGTGCCAGCAGGGGGGACAGCTATGGCTACACCTTC.